The clone carrying this T cell receptor beta chain was observed many times. Antigen: not known. These data come from a study of blood T cells in healthy people across ages. CDR1 and CDR2 (germline): SEHNR, FQNEAQ (reference sequence). V was pared by 5 bases and J by 1 base, with 13 bases between. The CDR3 covers 15 residues. It was with a sample-barcoded 5' primer and a J-beta primer mix that a second PCR of about 6 to 12 cycles was run. A tag from a template-switch adaptor with 12 random nucleotides marked each cDNA molecule. TCRdb re-analysed the 5' RACE reads in MiXCR, keeping a single row per CDR3 protein. The sample has 850,000 to 950,000 distinct CDR3 sequences, 25% to 30% seen once. Study conclusions and caveats: A roughly linear fall in TCR beta diversity per million T cells was seen with increasing age.

Isolating PBMCs gave at least 6.5 million of these cells per sample. The chain carries TRBV7-9 and TRBJ2-3; D is uncertain. Sequenced input: blood. The sequence was obtained from a woman older than 75 in good health. CDR3 sequence: CASSPVGPGTDTQYF. The CDR3 nucleotides are TGTGCCAGCAGCCCCGTAGGTCCTGGCACAGATACGCAGTATTTT.